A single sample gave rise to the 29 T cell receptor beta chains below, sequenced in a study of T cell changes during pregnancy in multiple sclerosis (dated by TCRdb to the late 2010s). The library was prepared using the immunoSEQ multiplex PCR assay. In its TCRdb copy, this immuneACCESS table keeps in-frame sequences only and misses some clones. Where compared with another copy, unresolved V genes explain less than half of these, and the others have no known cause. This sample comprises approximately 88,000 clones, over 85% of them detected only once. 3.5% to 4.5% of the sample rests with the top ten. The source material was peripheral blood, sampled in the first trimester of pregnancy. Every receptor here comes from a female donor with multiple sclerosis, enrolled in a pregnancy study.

CDR3 protein: CASSDPAASGQETQYF. The CDR3 nucleotides are TGTGCCAGCAGTGACCCGGCGGCTAGCGGACAAGAGACCCAGTACTTC. The chain links TRBV2 to TRBJ2-5; 7 bases map to TRBD2. This CDR3 comprises 16 residues. V was pared by 3 bases and J by 2 bases, with 9 bases of the junction left unmatched. Germline V gene data show CDR1 as SNHLY and CDR2 as FYNNEI.

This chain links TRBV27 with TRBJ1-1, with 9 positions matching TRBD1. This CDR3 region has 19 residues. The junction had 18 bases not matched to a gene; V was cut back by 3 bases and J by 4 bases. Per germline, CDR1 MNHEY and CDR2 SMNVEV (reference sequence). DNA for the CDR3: TGTGCCAGCAGTTTCAGCTACAGGGGGCCTCCCAATCGCCCCACTGAAGCTTTCTTT. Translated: CASSFSYRGPPNRPTEAFF.

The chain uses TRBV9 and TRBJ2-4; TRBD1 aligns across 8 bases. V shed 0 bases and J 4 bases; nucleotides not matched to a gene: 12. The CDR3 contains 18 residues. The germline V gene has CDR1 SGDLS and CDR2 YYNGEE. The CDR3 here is CASSVEVGGNRGKNIQYF. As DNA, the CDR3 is TGTGCCAGCAGCGTAGAGGTGGGGGGCAACAGGGGGAAAAACATTCAGTACTTC.

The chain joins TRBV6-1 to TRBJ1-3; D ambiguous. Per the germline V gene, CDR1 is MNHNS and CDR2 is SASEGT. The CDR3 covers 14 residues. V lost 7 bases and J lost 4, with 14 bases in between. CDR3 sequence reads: CASISDPRGNTIYF. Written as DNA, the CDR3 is TGTGCCAGCATTTCAGATCCCCGCGGAAACACCATATATTTT.

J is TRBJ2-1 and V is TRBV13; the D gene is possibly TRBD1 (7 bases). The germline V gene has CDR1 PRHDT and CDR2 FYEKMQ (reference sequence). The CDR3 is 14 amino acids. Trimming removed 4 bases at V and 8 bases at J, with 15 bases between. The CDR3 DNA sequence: TGTGCCAGCAGCTCCCCACCCAGGGGGGATGAGCAGTTCTTC. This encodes CASSSPPRGDEQFF. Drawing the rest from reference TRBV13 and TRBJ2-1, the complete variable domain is AAGVIQSPRHLIKEKRETATLKCYPIPRHDTVYWYQQGPGQDPQFLISFYEKMQSDKGSIPDRFSAQQFSDYHSELNMSSLELGDSALYFCASSSPPRGDEQFFGPGTRLTVL.

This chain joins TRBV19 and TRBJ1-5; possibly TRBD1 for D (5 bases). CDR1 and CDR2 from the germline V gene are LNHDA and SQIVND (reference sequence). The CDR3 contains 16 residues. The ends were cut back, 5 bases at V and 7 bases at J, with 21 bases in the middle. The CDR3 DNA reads TGTGCCAGTAGTCTTCCCCGACAGACGCGAGAGCAGCCCCAGCATTTT. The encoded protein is CASSLPRQTREQPQHF. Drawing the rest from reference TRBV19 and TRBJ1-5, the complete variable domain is DGGITQSPKYLFRKEGQNVTLSCEQNLNHDAMYWYRQDPGQGLRLIYYSQIVNDFQKGDIAEGYSVSREKKESFPLTVTSAQKNPTAFYLCASSLPRQTREQPQHFGDGTRLSIL.

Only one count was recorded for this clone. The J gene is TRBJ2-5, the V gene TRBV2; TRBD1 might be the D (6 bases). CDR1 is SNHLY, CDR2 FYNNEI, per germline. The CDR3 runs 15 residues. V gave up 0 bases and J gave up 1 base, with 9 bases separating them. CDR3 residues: CASSEAGTLQETQYF. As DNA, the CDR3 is TGTGCCAGCAGTGAAGCGGGGACACTCCAAGAGACCCAGTACTTC.

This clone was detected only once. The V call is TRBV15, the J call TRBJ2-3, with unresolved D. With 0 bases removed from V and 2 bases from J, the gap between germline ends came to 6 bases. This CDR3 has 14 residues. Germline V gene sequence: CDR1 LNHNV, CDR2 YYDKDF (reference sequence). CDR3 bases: TGTGCCACCAGCAGAGATAGAAACACAGATACGCAGTATTTT. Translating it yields CATSRDRNTDTQYF.

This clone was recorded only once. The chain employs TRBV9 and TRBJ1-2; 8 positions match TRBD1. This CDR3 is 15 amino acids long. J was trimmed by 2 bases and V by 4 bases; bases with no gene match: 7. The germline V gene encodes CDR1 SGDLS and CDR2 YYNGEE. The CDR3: CASSPGGRGNYGYTF. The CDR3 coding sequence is TGTGCCAGCAGCCCAGGGGGCAGAGGCAACTATGGCTACACCTTC.

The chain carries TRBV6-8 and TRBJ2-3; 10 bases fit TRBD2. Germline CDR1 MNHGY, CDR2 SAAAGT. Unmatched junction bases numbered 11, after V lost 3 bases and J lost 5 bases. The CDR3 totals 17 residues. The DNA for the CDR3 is TGTGCCAGCAGTTATGGGCGTCTAGCGGGGGTTGGAGATACGCAGTATTTT. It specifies CASSYGRLAGVGDTQYF.

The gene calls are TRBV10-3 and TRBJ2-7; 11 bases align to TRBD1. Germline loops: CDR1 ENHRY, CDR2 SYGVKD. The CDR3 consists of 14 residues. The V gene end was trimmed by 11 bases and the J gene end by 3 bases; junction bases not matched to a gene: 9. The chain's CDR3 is CASGGDRGNYEQYF. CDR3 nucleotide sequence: TGTGCCTCTGGGGGGGACAGGGGGAACTACGAGCAGTACTTC.

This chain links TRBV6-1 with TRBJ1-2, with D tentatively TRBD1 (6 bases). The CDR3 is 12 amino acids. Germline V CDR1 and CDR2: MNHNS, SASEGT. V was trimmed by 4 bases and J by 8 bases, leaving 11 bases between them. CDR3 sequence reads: CASSGQARGYTF. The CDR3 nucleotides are TGTGCCAGCAGTGGACAGGCGCGCGGCTACACCTTC.

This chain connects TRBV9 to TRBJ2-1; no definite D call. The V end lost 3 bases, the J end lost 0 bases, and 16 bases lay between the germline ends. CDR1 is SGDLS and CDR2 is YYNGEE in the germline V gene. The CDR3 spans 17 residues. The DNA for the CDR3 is TGTGCCAGCAGCGGAACATCAATGCGGAGCTCCTACAATGAGCAGTTCTTC. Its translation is CASSGTSMRSSYNEQFF.

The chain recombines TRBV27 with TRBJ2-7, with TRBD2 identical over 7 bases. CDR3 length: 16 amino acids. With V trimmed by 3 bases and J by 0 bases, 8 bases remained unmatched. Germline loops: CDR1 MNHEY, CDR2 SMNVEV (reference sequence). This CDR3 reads CASSLRWGGNSYEQYF. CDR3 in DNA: TGTGCCAGCAGTTTGAGGTGGGGGGGAAACTCCTACGAGCAGTACTTC.

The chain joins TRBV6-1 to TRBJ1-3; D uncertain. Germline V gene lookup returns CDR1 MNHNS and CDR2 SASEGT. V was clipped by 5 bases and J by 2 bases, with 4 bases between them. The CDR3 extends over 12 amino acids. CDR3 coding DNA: TGTGCCAGCAGTCGGGCTGGAAACACCATATATTTT. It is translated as CASSRAGNTIYF.

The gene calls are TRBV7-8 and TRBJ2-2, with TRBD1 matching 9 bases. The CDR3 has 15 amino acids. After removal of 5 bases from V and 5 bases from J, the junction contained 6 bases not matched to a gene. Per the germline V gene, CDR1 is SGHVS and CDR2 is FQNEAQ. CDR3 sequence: CASSIWTGETGELFF. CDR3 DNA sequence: TGTGCCAGCAGCATATGGACAGGGGAAACCGGGGAGCTGTTTTTT.

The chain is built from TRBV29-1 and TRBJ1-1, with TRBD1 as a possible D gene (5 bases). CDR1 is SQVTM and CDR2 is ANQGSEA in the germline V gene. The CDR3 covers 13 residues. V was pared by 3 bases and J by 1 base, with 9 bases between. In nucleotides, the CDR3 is TGCAGCGTTGACACAGGAAGGAACACTGAAGCTTTCTTT. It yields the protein CSVDTGRNTEAFF.

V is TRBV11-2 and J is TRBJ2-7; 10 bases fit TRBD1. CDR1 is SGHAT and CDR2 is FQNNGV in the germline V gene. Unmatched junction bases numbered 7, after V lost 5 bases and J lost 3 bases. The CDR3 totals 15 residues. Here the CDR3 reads CASSKGQGDFYEQYF. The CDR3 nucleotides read TGTGCCAGCAGCAAAGGACAGGGGGATTTCTACGAGCAGTACTTC. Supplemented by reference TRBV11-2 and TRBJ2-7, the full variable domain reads EAGVAQSPRYKIIEKRQSVAFWCNPISGHATLYWYQQILGQGPKLLIQFQNNGVVDDSQLPKDRFSAERLKGVDSTLKIQPAKLEDSAVYLCASSKGQGDFYEQYFGPGTRLTVT.

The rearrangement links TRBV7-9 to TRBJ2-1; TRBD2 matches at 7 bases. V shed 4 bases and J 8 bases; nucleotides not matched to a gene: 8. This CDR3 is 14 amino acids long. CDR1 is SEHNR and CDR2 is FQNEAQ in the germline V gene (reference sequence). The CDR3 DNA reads TGTGCCAGCAGCTCGTGGGGAGGGACTGATGAGCAGTTCTTC. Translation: CASSSWGGTDEQFF.

Here the CDR3 DNA reads TGTGCCAGCAATCCGTGGACAGGGTTTATCTATGGCTACACCTTC. As protein: CASNPWTGFIYGYTF. The genes are TRBV7-9 and TRBJ1-2, with 8 bases matching TRBD1. This CDR3 region has 15 residues. CDR1 is SEHNR, CDR2 FQNEAQ, per germline (reference sequence). With V trimmed by 7 bases and J by 4 bases, 11 bases remained unmatched.

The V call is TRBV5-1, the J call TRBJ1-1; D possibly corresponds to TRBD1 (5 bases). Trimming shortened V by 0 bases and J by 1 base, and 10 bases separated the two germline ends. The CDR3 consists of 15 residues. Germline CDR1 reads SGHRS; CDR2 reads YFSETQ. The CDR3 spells CASSLGGRRNTEAFF. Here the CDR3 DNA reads TGCGCCAGCAGCTTGGGGGGCAGGAGGAACACTGAAGCTTTCTTT.

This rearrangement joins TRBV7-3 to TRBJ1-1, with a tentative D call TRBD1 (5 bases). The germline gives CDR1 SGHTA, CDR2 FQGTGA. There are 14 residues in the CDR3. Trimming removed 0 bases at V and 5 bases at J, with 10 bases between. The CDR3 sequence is CASSLTGLGTEAFF. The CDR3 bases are TGTGCCAGCAGCTTAACGGGACTCGGGACTGAAGCTTTCTTT.

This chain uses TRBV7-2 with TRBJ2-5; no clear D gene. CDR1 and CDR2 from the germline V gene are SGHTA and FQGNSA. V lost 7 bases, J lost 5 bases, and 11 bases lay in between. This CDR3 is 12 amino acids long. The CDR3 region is CASTQTGETQYF. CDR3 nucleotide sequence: TGTGCCAGCACCCAAACCGGGGAGACCCAGTACTTC. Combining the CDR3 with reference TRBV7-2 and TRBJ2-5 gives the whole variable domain GAGVSQSPSNKVTEKGKDVELRCDPISGHTALYWYRQSLGQGLEFLIYFQGNSAPDKSGLPSDRFSAERTGGSVSTLTIQRTQQEDSAVYLCASTQTGETQYFGPGTRLLVL.

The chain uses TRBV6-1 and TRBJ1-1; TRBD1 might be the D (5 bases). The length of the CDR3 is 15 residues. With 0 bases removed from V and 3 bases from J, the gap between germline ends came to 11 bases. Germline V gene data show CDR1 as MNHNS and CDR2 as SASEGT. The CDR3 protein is CASSEAQGAYTEAFF. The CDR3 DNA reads TGTGCCAGCAGTGAAGCACAAGGGGCTTACACTGAAGCTTTCTTT.

CDR3 DNA: TGTGCCAGCAGCGCACCAGGGGCGGGTGAAAAACTGTTTTTT. Its translation is CASSAPGAGEKLFF. This rearrangement joins TRBV9 to TRBJ1-4; D is possibly TRBD1 (6 bases). The CDR3 has 14 residues. V lost 3 bases, J lost 7 bases, and 13 bases lay in between. The germline CDR1 and CDR2 sequences are SGDLS and YYNGEE.

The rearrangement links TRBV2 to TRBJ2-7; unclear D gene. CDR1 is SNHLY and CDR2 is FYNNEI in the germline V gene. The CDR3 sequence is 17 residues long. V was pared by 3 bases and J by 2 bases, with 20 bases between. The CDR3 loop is CASSEVGLTVFPYEQYF. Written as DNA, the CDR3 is TGTGCCAGCAGTGAGGTGGGCCTAACAGTATTCCCCTACGAGCAGTACTTC.

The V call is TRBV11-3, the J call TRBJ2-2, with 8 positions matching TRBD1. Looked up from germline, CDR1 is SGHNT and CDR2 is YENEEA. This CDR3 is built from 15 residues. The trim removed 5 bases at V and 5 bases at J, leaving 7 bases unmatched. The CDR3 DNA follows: TGTGCCAGCAGCCCCCGGACAGGGAATACCGGGGAGCTGTTTTTT. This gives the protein CASSPRTGNTGELFF.

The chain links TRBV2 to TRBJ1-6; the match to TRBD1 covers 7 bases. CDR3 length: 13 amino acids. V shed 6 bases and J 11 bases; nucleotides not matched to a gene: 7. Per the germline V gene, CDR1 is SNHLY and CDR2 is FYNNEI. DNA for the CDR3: TGTGCCAGCAGGGGGGGACAGCTACCACCCCTCCACTTT. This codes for CASRGGQLPPLHF.

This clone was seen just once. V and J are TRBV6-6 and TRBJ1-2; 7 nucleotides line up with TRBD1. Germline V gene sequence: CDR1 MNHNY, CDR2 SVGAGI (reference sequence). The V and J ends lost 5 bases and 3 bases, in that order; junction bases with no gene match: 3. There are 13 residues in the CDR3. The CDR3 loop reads CASSVQGHYGYTF. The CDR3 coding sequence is TGTGCCAGCAGTGTACAGGGGCACTATGGCTACACCTTC.